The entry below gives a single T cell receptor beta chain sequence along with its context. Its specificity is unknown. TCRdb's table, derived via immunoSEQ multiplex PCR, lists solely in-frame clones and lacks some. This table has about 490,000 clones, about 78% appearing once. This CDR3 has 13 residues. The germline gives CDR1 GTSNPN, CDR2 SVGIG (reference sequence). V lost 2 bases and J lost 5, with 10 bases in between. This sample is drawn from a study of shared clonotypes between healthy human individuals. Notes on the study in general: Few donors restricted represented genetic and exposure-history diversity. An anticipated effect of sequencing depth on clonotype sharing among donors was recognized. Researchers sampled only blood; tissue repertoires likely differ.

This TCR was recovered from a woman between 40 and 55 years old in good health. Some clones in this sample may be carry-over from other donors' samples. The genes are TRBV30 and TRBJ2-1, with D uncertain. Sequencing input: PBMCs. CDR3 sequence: CAWSIGSHNEQFF. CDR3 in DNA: TGTGCCTGGAGTATAGGTAGCCACAATGAGCAGTTCTTC.